The rows below give T cell receptor beta chains drawn from one sample of a study of identical twins. MiXCR, applied by TCRdb to the 5' RACE reads, yields one record per CDR3 protein. The sample shows some 560,000 distinct CDR3 sequences, over 8.5% of them seen only once. This sample also appeared in a second study, on yellow fever vaccine responses in identical twins.

The specimen sequenced was PBMCs. These receptors were taken from a woman between 18 and 29 years old in good health. CDR3s include the opening cysteine and the closing phenylalanine or tryptophan. The order of the fields is D gene, clone size, V gene, J gene, CDR3 protein, CDR3 DNA. A D gene is named only where the DNA matches it firmly. Only some rows state a clone size, as once, few, many or a class for expanded clones.

D gene: .
clone size: many
V gene: TRBV29-1
J gene: TRBJ2-5
CDR3 protein: CSVSTGGQETQYF
CDR3 DNA: TGCAGCGTCAGTACAGGAGGACAAGAGACCCAGTACTTC

D gene: .
clone size: .
V gene: TRBV28
J gene: TRBJ2-1
CDR3 protein: CASSTRDTSSYNEQFF
CDR3 DNA: TGTGCCAGCAGCACCCGGGACACCAGCTCCTACAATGAGCAGTTCTTC

D gene: TRBD1
clone size: few
V gene: TRBV29-1
J gene: TRBJ2-2
CDR3 protein: CSAGTAFTGELFF
CDR3 DNA: TGCAGCGCTGGGACAGCGTTCACCGGGGAGCTGTTTTTT

D gene: TRBD2
clone size: many
V gene: TRBV4-3
J gene: TRBJ2-1
CDR3 protein: CASSPGGTSSYNEQFF
CDR3 DNA: TGCGCCAGCAGCCCCGGAGGGACTAGCTCCTACAATGAGCAGTTCTTC

D gene: .
clone size: few
V gene: TRBV28
J gene: TRBJ2-1
CDR3 protein: CASRGPREQFF
CDR3 DNA: TGTGCCAGTCGAGGGCCTCGGGAGCAGTTCTTC

D gene: .
clone size: many
V gene: TRBV10-3
J gene: TRBJ2-3
CDR3 protein: CAIGPAGPLTDTQYF
CDR3 DNA: TGTGCCATCGGGCCAGCGGGCCCACTCACAGATACGCAGTATTTT

D gene: .
clone size: .
V gene: TRBV18
J gene: TRBJ2-5
CDR3 protein: CASSPLTTQETQYF
CDR3 DNA: TGTGCCAGCTCACCCTTGACGACACAAGAGACCCAGTACTTC

D gene: TRBD2
clone size: many
V gene: TRBV2
J gene: TRBJ2-1
CDR3 protein: CASSDPVVGLAYNEQFF
CDR3 DNA: TGTGCCAGCAGTGATCCGGTTGTAGGACTAGCCTACAATGAGCAGTTCTTC

D gene: .
clone size: .
V gene: TRBV6-1
J gene: TRBJ2-1
CDR3 protein: CASTRDGTAYNEQFF
CDR3 DNA: TGTGCCAGCACCCGGGATGGGACCGCTTACAATGAGCAGTTCTTC

D gene: .
clone size: many
V gene: TRBV7-3
J gene: TRBJ2-1
CDR3 protein: CASSLTSYNEQFF
CDR3 DNA: TGTGCCAGCAGCTTAACCTCTTACAATGAGCAGTTCTTC

D gene: .
clone size: once
V gene: TRBV6-4
J gene: TRBJ2-1
CDR3 protein: CASSVGPYDEQFF
CDR3 DNA: TGTGCCAGCAGTGTAGGGCCTTACGATGAGCAGTTCTTC

D gene: .
clone size: few
V gene: TRBV10-2
J gene: TRBJ2-3
CDR3 protein: CASSVGGDDTQYF
CDR3 DNA: TGCGCCAGCAGTGTCGGGGGTGACGATACGCAGTATTTT

D gene: .
clone size: many
V gene: TRBV5-1
J gene: TRBJ2-1
CDR3 protein: CASSLGQGSYNEQFF
CDR3 DNA: TGTGCCAGCAGCTTAGGCCAAGGCTCCTACAATGAGCAGTTCTTC

D gene: TRBD2
clone size: .
V gene: TRBV5-6
J gene: TRBJ2-7
CDR3 protein: CASTRNALAGVGEQYF
CDR3 DNA: TGTGCCAGCACCCGCAACGCACTAGCGGGAGTTGGGGAGCAGTACTTC

D gene: TRBD1
clone size: .
V gene: TRBV28
J gene: TRBJ2-7
CDR3 protein: CASSSVGTGNHEQYF
CDR3 DNA: TGTGCCAGCAGTTCCGTCGGGACAGGGAACCACGAGCAGTACTTC

D gene: .
clone size: many
V gene: TRBV6-5
J gene: TRBJ2-3
CDR3 protein: CASSYSVGTDTQYF
CDR3 DNA: TGTGCCAGCAGTTATAGTGTGGGCACAGATACGCAGTATTTT

D gene: .
clone size: many
V gene: TRBV20-1
J gene: TRBJ2-7
CDR3 protein: CSARLPSPTDYEQYF
CDR3 DNA: TGCAGTGCTAGACTTCCTTCCCCGACGGATTACGAGCAGTACTTC

D gene: TRBD1
clone size: many
V gene: TRBV7-6
J gene: TRBJ2-6
CDR3 protein: CASGRGQGISGANVLTF
CDR3 DNA: TGTGCCAGCGGCCGGGGACAGGGAATCTCTGGGGCCAACGTCCTGACTTTC

D gene: .
clone size: .
V gene: TRBV29-1
J gene: TRBJ2-3
CDR3 protein: CSVASVSHTDTQYF
CDR3 DNA: TGCAGCGTTGCTTCCGTGTCCCACACAGATACGCAGTATTTT

D gene: .
clone size: .
V gene: TRBV10-3
J gene: TRBJ2-7
CDR3 protein: CAISDSGTYEQYF
CDR3 DNA: TGTGCCATCAGTGATAGCGGTACTTACGAGCAGTACTTC

D gene: .
clone size: .
V gene: TRBV24-1
J gene: TRBJ2-2
CDR3 protein: CATSDPHRANTGELFF
CDR3 DNA: TGTGCCACCAGTGATCCTCACCGAGCGAACACCGGGGAGCTGTTTTTT

D gene: .
clone size: .
V gene: TRBV20-1
J gene: TRBJ1-5
CDR3 protein: CSARDGGSGNQPQHF
CDR3 DNA: TGCAGTGCTAGAGATGGGGGGTCGGGGAATCAGCCCCAGCATTTT

D gene: .
clone size: many
V gene: TRBV4-3
J gene: TRBJ2-7
CDR3 protein: CASSQDFETVYEQYF
CDR3 DNA: TGCGCCAGCAGCCAAGATTTTGAGACGGTCTACGAGCAGTACTTC

D gene: .
clone size: .
V gene: TRBV6-4
J gene: TRBJ2-1
CDR3 protein: CASSDGSLYNEQFF
CDR3 DNA: TGTGCCAGCAGTGACGGGTCTCTTTACAATGAGCAGTTCTTC

D gene: .
clone size: many
V gene: TRBV29-1
J gene: TRBJ2-1
CDR3 protein: CSGRSVIDEQFF
CDR3 DNA: TGCAGCGGTCGATCAGTTATCGATGAGCAGTTCTTC

D gene: TRBD2
clone size: few
V gene: TRBV29-1
J gene: TRBJ2-1
CDR3 protein: CSVAEGPGLAANEQFF
CDR3 DNA: TGCAGCGTTGCGGAGGGCCCGGGACTAGCGGCCAATGAGCAGTTCTTC

D gene: .
clone size: .
V gene: TRBV29-1
J gene: TRBJ2-1
CDR3 protein: CSVHSIHEQFF
CDR3 DNA: TGCAGCGTTCATAGTATTCATGAGCAGTTCTTC

D gene: .
clone size: many
V gene: TRBV12-3/TRBV12-4
J gene: TRBJ2-7
CDR3 protein: CASSPKREWEQYF
CDR3 DNA: TGTGCCAGCAGTCCGAAGCGAGAATGGGAGCAGTACTTC

D gene: .
clone size: .
V gene: TRBV5-1
J gene: TRBJ1-4
CDR3 protein: CASSFGGGTYATNEKLFF
CDR3 DNA: TGCGCCAGCAGCTTTGGGGGGGGGACCTACGCAACTAATGAAAAACTGTTTTTT

D gene: .
clone size: .
V gene: TRBV4-2
J gene: TRBJ2-1
CDR3 protein: CASSQYGVSYNEQFF
CDR3 DNA: TGTGCCAGCAGCCAATACGGGGTCTCCTACAATGAGCAGTTCTTC

D gene: .
clone size: .
V gene: TRBV20-1
J gene: TRBJ2-1
CDR3 protein: CSAAEPRRNSYNEQFF
CDR3 DNA: TGCAGTGCTGCCGAGCCCCGACGGAACTCCTACAATGAGCAGTTCTTC

D gene: .
clone size: .
V gene: TRBV7-2
J gene: TRBJ2-1
CDR3 protein: CASSPGESSYNEQFF
CDR3 DNA: TGTGCCAGCAGTCCGGGGGAAAGCTCCTACAATGAGCAGTTCTTC

D gene: .
clone size: .
V gene: TRBV6-2/TRBV6-3
J gene: TRBJ1-1
CDR3 protein: CASSWIGPNTEAFF
CDR3 DNA: TGTGCCAGCAGTTGGATAGGGCCGAACACTGAAGCTTTCTTT

D gene: .
clone size: .
V gene: TRBV28
J gene: TRBJ2-2
CDR3 protein: CASSLVFRGDNTGELFF
CDR3 DNA: TGTGCCAGCAGTTTAGTGTTCAGGGGCGACAACACCGGGGAGCTGTTTTTT

D gene: .
clone size: .
V gene: TRBV6-2/TRBV6-3
J gene: TRBJ1-2
CDR3 protein: CASNNSPVNYGYTF
CDR3 DNA: TGTGCCAGCAACAACTCGCCCGTTAACTATGGCTACACCTTC

D gene: .
clone size: few
V gene: TRBV25-1
J gene: TRBJ1-5
CDR3 protein: CASSEHPNQPQHF
CDR3 DNA: TGTGCCAGCAGTGAACACCCGAATCAGCCCCAGCATTTT

D gene: TRBD2
clone size: .
V gene: TRBV20-1
J gene: TRBJ2-1
CDR3 protein: CSARGRGENEQFF
CDR3 DNA: TGCAGTGCTAGGGGTCGGGGGGAAAATGAGCAGTTCTTC

D gene: TRBD1
clone size: .
V gene: TRBV6-1
J gene: TRBJ2-5
CDR3 protein: CASSLRTGLETQYF
CDR3 DNA: TGTGCCAGCAGTCTTCGGACAGGGCTGGAGACCCAGTACTTC

D gene: .
clone size: .
V gene: TRBV12-3/TRBV12-4
J gene: TRBJ1-2
CDR3 protein: CASSFDRGVGYTF
CDR3 DNA: TGTGCCAGCAGTTTCGACAGAGGAGTGGGCTACACCTTC

D gene: .
clone size: few
V gene: TRBV4-2
J gene: TRBJ2-1
CDR3 protein: CASSPRSGPLVEGNEQFF
CDR3 DNA: TGTGCCAGCAGCCCCCGTTCGGGGCCGCTAGTGGAAGGCAATGAGCAGTTCTTC

D gene: TRBD1
clone size: .
V gene: TRBV11-2
J gene: TRBJ2-3
CDR3 protein: CASSLGRDRGPTDTQYF
CDR3 DNA: TGTGCCAGCAGCTTAGGCCGGGACAGGGGTCCCACAGATACGCAGTATTTT

D gene: .
clone size: many
V gene: TRBV6-6
J gene: TRBJ2-1
CDR3 protein: CASSHGTEQFF
CDR3 DNA: TGTGCCAGCAGCCACGGGACAGAGCAGTTCTTC

D gene: TRBD1
clone size: .
V gene: TRBV2
J gene: TRBJ2-7
CDR3 protein: CASSSDRAHHEQYF
CDR3 DNA: TGTGCCAGCAGTTCGGACAGGGCCCACCACGAGCAGTACTTC

D gene: .
clone size: few
V gene: TRBV5-1
J gene: TRBJ2-7
CDR3 protein: CASSLEARAYEQYF
CDR3 DNA: TGCGCCAGCAGCTTGGAGGCCAGGGCCTACGAGCAGTACTTC

D gene: .
clone size: few
V gene: TRBV4-2
J gene: TRBJ1-3
CDR3 protein: CASSQEASGNTIYF
CDR3 DNA: TGTGCCAGCAGCCAAGAGGCGAGCGGAAACACCATATATTTT

D gene: TRBD2
clone size: few
V gene: TRBV12-3/TRBV12-4
J gene: TRBJ2-2
CDR3 protein: CASSLGMGGAGTGELFF
CDR3 DNA: TGTGCCAGCAGTTTGGGTATGGGAGGGGCTGGGACCGGGGAGCTGTTTTTT

D gene: .
clone size: many
V gene: TRBV5-1
J gene: TRBJ2-7
CDR3 protein: CASSSGRRDAEQYF
CDR3 DNA: TGCGCCAGCAGCTCGGGACGGCGGGATGCCGAGCAGTACTTC

D gene: TRBD1
clone size: few
V gene: TRBV20-1
J gene: TRBJ1-2
CDR3 protein: CSGRETGFGYGYTF
CDR3 DNA: TGCAGTGGTAGGGAGACAGGGTTTGGTTACGGCTACACCTTC

D gene: TRBD1
clone size: .
V gene: TRBV14
J gene: TRBJ1-1
CDR3 protein: CASSQDLGQANTEAFF
CDR3 DNA: TGTGCCAGCAGCCAAGACCTGGGACAGGCGAACACTGAAGCTTTCTTT

D gene: .
clone size: few
V gene: TRBV2
J gene: TRBJ2-1
CDR3 protein: CASSVWDSPSYNEQFF
CDR3 DNA: TGTGCCAGCAGTGTTTGGGACTCTCCCTCCTACAATGAGCAGTTCTTC

D gene: TRBD1
clone size: .
V gene: TRBV5-1
J gene: TRBJ2-7
CDR3 protein: CASSRQGNAYEQYF
CDR3 DNA: TGCGCCAGCAGCAGACAGGGGAATGCCTACGAGCAGTACTTC

D gene: .
clone size: many
V gene: TRBV29-1
J gene: TRBJ2-5
CDR3 protein: CSVLRQETQYF
CDR3 DNA: TGCAGCGTTCTTCGGCAAGAGACCCAGTACTTC

D gene: TRBD2
clone size: .
V gene: TRBV12-3/TRBV12-4
J gene: TRBJ2-1
CDR3 protein: CTSSLGGLAGGHSYNEQFF
CDR3 DNA: TGTACCAGCAGTTTAGGGGGACTAGCGGGAGGTCACTCCTACAATGAGCAGTTCTTC

D gene: .
clone size: few
V gene: TRBV11-2
J gene: TRBJ2-7
CDR3 protein: CASSPRDGGAFYEQYF
CDR3 DNA: TGTGCCAGCAGCCCCCGGGATGGGGGGGCCTTCTACGAGCAGTACTTC